The subject of this entry is one TCR beta chain. The antigen is not known. This sample was included in a study of shared clonotypes between healthy human individuals. Whole-study findings and limits: Rarefaction showed sorted-subset sequencing was incomplete despite large depth. Clonotypes which were not shared had lower generation probabilities than clonotypes that all four donors shared.

Every donor, a Caucasian adult, lived in Nashville, Tennessee. Sequencing was performed with immunoSEQ multiplex PCR; in TCRdb, only in-frame clones are kept and a portion is missing. The profile covers about a million clones, with about three quarters appearing a single time and approximately 1.5% taken by the ten largest. Germline V CDR1 and CDR2: KGHSH, LQKENI. Trimming pared 0 bases from V and 4 bases from J, leaving 10 bases between. CDR3 length: 15 amino acids. This chain joins TRBV18 and TRBJ2-1, with D possibly being TRBD2 (5 bases). The TCR originated in a man between 18 and 29 years old in good health. Material for sequencing was memory CD4+ T cells sorted from blood. Subset of the sample: CD45RA-negative fraction. CDR3 region: CASSPPALAYNEQFF. Written as DNA, the CDR3 is TGTGCCAGCTCACCACCGGCGCTAGCTTACAATGAGCAGTTCTTC.